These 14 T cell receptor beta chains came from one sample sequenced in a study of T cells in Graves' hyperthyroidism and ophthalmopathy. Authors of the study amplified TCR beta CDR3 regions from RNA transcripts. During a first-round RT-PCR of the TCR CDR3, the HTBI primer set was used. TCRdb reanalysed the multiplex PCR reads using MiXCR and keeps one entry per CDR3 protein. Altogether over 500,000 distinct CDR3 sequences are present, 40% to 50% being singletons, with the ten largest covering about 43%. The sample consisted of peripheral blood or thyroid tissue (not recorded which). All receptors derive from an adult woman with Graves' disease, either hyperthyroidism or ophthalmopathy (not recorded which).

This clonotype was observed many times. This chain's CDR3 is CASSFFHSGNYGYTF. The DNA for the CDR3 is TGTGCCAGCAGTTTCTTCCACTCGGGAAACTATGGCTACACCTTC. The gene calls are TRBV28 and TRBJ1-2; D is unclear. CDR3 size: 15 residues. From germline, CDR1 is MDHEN and CDR2 SYDVKM. V was trimmed by 3 bases and J by 2 bases, leaving 13 bases between them.

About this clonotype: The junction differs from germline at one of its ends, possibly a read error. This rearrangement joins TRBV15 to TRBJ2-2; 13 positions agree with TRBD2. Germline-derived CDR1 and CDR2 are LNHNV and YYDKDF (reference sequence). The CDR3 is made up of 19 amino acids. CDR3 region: CATSRQTIGLAGDTGELFF. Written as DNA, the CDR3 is TGTGCCACCAGCAGACAGACCATAGGACTAGCGGGAGACACCGGGGAGCTGTTCTTT.

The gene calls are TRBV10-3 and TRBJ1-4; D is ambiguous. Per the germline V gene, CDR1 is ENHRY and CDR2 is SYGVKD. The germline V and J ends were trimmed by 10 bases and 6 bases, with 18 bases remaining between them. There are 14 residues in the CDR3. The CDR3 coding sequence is TGTGCCAGCGCCGGCGGGGTTATGGATGAAAAACTGTTTTTT. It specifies CASAGGVMDEKLFF.

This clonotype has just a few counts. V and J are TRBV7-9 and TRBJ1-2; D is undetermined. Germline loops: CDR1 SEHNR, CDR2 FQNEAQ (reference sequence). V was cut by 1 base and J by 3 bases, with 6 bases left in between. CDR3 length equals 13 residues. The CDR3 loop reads CASSLVAYYGYTF. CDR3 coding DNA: TGTGCCAGCAGCTTAGTGGCCTACTATGGCTACACCTTC.

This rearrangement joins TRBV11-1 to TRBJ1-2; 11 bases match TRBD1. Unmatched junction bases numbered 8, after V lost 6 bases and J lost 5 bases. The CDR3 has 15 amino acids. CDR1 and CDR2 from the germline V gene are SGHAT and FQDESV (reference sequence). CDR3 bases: TGTGCCAGCAGACTCGGACAGGGGGCCGGATATGGCTACACCTTC. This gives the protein CASRLGQGAGYGYTF. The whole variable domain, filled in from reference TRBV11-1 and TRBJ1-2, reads EAEVAQSPRYKITEKSQAVAFWCDPISGHATLYWYRQILGQGPELLVQFQDESVVDDSQLPKDRFSAERLKGVDSTLKIQPAELGDSAMYLCASRLGQGAGYGYTFGSGTRLTVV.

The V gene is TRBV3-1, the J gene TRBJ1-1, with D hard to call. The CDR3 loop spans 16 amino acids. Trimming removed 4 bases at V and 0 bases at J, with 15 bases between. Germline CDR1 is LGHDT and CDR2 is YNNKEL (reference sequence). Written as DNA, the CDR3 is TGTGCCAGCAGCCCCCGGACCCACGGGATGAACACTGAAGCTTTCTTT. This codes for CASSPRTHGMNTEAFF. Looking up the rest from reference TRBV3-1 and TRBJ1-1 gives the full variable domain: DTAVSQTPKYLVTQMGNDKSIKCEQNLGHDTMYWYKQDSKKFLKIMFSYNNKELIINETVPNRFSPKSPDKAHLNLHINSLELGDSAVYFCASSPRTHGMNTEAFFGQGTRLTVV.

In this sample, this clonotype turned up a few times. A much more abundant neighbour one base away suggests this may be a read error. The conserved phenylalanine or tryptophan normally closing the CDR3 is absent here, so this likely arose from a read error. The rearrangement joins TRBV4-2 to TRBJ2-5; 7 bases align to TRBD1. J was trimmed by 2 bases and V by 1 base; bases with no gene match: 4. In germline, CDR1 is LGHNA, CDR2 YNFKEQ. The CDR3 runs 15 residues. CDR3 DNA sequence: TGTGCCAGCAGCCAAGGGACGACAGGGCAAGAGACCCAGTACCTC. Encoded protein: CASSQGTTGQETQYL.

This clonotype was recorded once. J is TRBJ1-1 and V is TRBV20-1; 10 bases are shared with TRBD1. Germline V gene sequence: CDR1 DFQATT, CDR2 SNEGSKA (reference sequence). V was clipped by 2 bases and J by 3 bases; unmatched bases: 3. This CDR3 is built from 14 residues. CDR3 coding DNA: TGCAGTGCTAGAAGCGGGACAGGGGACACTGAAGCTTTCTTT. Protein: CSARSGTGDTEAFF.

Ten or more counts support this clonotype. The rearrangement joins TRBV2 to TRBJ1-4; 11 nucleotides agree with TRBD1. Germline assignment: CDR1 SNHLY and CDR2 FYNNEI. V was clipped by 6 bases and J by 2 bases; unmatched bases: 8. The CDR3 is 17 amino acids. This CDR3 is CASSLPGQGETNEKLFF. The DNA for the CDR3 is TGTGCCAGCAGCTTACCGGGACAGGGGGAGACTAATGAAAAACTGTTTTTT.

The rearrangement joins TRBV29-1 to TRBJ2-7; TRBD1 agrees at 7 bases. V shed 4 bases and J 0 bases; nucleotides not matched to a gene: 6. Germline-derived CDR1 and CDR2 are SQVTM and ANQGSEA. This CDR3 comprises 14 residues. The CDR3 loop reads CSVAGTETSYEQYF. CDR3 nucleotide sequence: TGCAGCGTTGCCGGGACAGAAACCTCCTACGAGCAGTACTTC.

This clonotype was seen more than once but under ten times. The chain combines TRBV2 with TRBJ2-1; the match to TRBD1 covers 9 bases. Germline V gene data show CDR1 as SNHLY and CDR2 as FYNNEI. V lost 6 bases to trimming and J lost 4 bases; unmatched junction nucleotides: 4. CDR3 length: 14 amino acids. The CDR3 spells CASREDRGYNEQFF. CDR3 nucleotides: TGTGCCAGCAGGGAGGACAGGGGTTACAATGAGCAGTTCTTC.

The CDR3 is CSVHGYTF. The CDR3 DNA sequence: TGCAGTGTACATGGCTACACCTTC. The rearrangement joins TRBV20-1 to TRBJ1-2, with D hard to call. Germline CDR1 DFQATT, CDR2 SNEGSKA (reference sequence). Trimming shortened V by 7 bases and J by 6 bases, and 3 bases separated the two germline ends. This CDR3 is built from 8 residues.

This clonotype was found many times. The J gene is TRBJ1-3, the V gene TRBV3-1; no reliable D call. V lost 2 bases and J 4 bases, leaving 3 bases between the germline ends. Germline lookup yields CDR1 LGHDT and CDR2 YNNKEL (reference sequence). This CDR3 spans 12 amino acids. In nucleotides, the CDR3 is TGTGCCAGCAGCCAAACCGGAAACACCATATATTTT. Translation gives CASSQTGNTIYF.

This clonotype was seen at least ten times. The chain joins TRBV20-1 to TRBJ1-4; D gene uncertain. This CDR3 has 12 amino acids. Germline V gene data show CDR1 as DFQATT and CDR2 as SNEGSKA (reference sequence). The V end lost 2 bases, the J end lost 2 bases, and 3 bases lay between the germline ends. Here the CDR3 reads CSARQTNEKLFF. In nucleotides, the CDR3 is TGCAGTGCTAGACAGACTAATGAAAAACTGTTTTTT.